The 14 T cell receptor beta chains below were found in one sample sequenced in a study of blood T cell repertoires in COVID-19. TCRdb keeps only in-frame clones here, not all; method: immunoSEQ multiplex PCR. Of 75,000 to 100,000 clones in the sample, around 82% were seen once. Sequenced: peripheral blood. The source of these receptors is a man aged 45-65 years with active or convalescent COVID-19.

The chain employs TRBV9 and TRBJ2-7; 10 nucleotides line up with TRBD1. Trimming removed 3 bases from V and 0 bases from J; junction bases left unmatched: 0. The CDR3 sequence is 14 residues long. CDR1 and CDR2 (germline): SGDLS, YYNGEE. The CDR3 region has the DNA TGTGCCAGCAGCGGGACAGGGGGCTCCTACGAGCAGTACTTC. As protein: CASSGTGGSYEQYF.

The chain joins TRBV9 to TRBJ2-3; 7 bases are a match to TRBD1. In germline, CDR1 is SGDLS, CDR2 YYNGEE. This CDR3 comprises 14 residues. Trimming at V came to 0 bases and at J to 6 bases, leaving 4 bases not matched to a gene. In DNA form, the CDR3 reads TGTGCCAGCAGCGTAGCAGGGGGTGCGGATACGCAGTATTTT. Its translation is CASSVAGGADTQYF. Variable domain in full (rest from reference TRBV9 and TRBJ2-3): DSGVTQTPKHLITATGQRVTLRCSPRSGDLSVYWYQQSLDQGLQFLIQYYNGEERAKGNILERFSAQQFPDLHSELNLSSLELGDSALYFCASSVAGGADTQYFGPGTRLTVL.

This chain uses TRBV6-5 with TRBJ2-6, with 7 bases matching TRBD1. V dropped 4 bases and J dropped 2; count of bases not matched to a gene: 2. Germline values: CDR1 MNHEY, CDR2 SVGAGI. The CDR3 runs to 15 residues. CDR3 sequence: CASSLQGTGANVLTF. The CDR3, as DNA: TGTGCCAGCAGTTTACAGGGGACTGGGGCCAACGTCCTGACTTTC.

The rearrangement joins TRBV7-7 to TRBJ1-5, with 10 bases fitting TRBD1. The CDR3 consists of 19 residues. Per the germline V gene, CDR1 is SSHAT and CDR2 is FNYEAQ (reference sequence). V lost 5 bases to trimming and J lost 0 bases; unmatched junction nucleotides: 13. The CDR3 loop reads CASSEPPGQGTYSNQPQHF. In DNA, the CDR3 is TGTGCCAGCAGCGAACCCCCGGGACAGGGGACTTATAGCAATCAGCCCCAGCATTTT. Full variable domain (missing parts from reference TRBV7-7 and TRBJ1-5): GAGVSQSPRYKVTKRGQDVTLRCDPISSHATLYWYQQALGQGPEFLTYFNYEAQPDKSGLPSDRFSAERPEGSISTLTIQRTEQRDSAMYRCASSEPPGQGTYSNQPQHFGDGTRLSIL.

This chain links TRBV6-4 with TRBJ1-5; maybe TRBD1 (5 bases). CDR1 and CDR2 from the germline V gene are MRHNA and SNTAGT. Trimming left V 7 bases short and J 6 bases short, with 16 bases between. The CDR3 has 14 residues. The CDR3 here is CASMRDGGRQPQHF. Written as DNA, the CDR3 is TGTGCCAGCATGAGGGACGGGGGTCGTCAGCCCCAGCATTTT.

V and J are TRBV19 and TRBJ2-7; unclear D gene. The CDR3 has 14 amino acids. V lost 5 bases and J lost 0, with 11 bases in between. Germline-derived CDR1 and CDR2 are LNHDA and SQIVND (reference sequence). The CDR3 DNA follows: TGTGCCAGTAGTCGGCAGGCCTTCTCCTACGAGCAGTACTTC. It yields the protein CASSRQAFSYEQYF. Drawing the rest from reference TRBV19 and TRBJ2-7, the complete variable domain is DGGITQSPKYLFRKEGQNVTLSCEQNLNHDAMYWYRQDPGQGLRLIYYSQIVNDFQKGDIAEGYSVSREKKESFPLTVTSAQKNPTAFYLCASSRQAFSYEQYFGPGTRLTVT.

The rearrangement links TRBV4-3 to TRBJ1-3; D is unclear. Germline V gene lookup returns CDR1 LGHNA and CDR2 YSLEER. The CDR3 is 13 amino acids. V lost 0 bases to trimming and J lost 4 bases, with 4 bases between them. CDR3 DNA: TGCGCCAGCAGCCAAGACCTAGGAAACACCATATATTTT. As protein: CASSQDLGNTIYF.

This chain joins TRBV5-5 and TRBJ2-2; D uncertain. V was clipped by 3 bases and J by 7 bases, with 16 bases between them. From germline, CDR1 is SGHKS and CDR2 YYEKEE (reference sequence). The CDR3 extends over 15 amino acids. CDR3 nucleotide sequence: TGTGCCAGCAGCTCGACTTCCTGGCCGGGCGGGGAGCTGTTTTTT. Amino acids: CASSSTSWPGGELFF.

CDR3 sequence (DNA): TGTGCCAGCAGCGGAGGGGCCCTAGCGGGGGGTAGCTACGAGCAGTACTTC. Encoded protein: CASSGGALAGGSYEQYF. This chain connects TRBV9 to TRBJ2-7; TRBD2 matches at 11 bases. This CDR3 has 17 amino acids. In germline, CDR1 is SGDLS, CDR2 YYNGEE. The V gene end was trimmed by 3 bases and the J gene end by 3 bases; junction bases not matched to a gene: 11.

V and J are TRBV10-3 and TRBJ1-2, with D unclear. This CDR3 comprises 15 residues. The germline V gene encodes CDR1 ENHRY and CDR2 SYGVKD. Deletions cut 0 bases from V and 1 base from J, with 9 bases between. The CDR3 region is CAISESAARNYGYTF. CDR3 nucleotide sequence: TGTGCCATCAGTGAGTCGGCAGCGCGTAACTATGGCTACACCTTC.

This clone was detected once. This sequence joins TRBV19 and TRBJ2-2; 12 bases map to TRBD2. This CDR3 is built from 18 residues. The germline gives CDR1 LNHDA, CDR2 SQIVND (reference sequence). The CDR3 loop is CASRTDSSGGAEVGELFF. For the CDR3, the DNA is TGTGCTTCGAGGACCGACTCTAGCGGGGGGGCCGAAGTCGGGGAGCTGTTTTTT.

The chain joins TRBV6-5 to TRBJ1-1, with D unresolved. The germline gives CDR1 MNHEY, CDR2 SVGAGI. Deletions cut 11 bases from V and 1 base from J, with 14 bases between. The CDR3 contains 13 residues. CDR3 protein: CASRSLQNTEAFF. As DNA, the CDR3 is TGTGCCTCCCGGTCCCTCCAGAACACTGAAGCTTTCTTT.

The J gene is TRBJ1-1, the V gene TRBV19, with a possible D match to TRBD1 (6 bases). The V and J ends lost 5 bases and 0 bases respectively, with 10 bases between them. From germline, CDR1 is LNHDA and CDR2 SQIVND (reference sequence). The CDR3 extends over 14 amino acids. CDR3 amino acids: CASSARGMNTEAFF. CDR3 DNA sequence: TGTGCCAGTAGTGCCAGGGGAATGAACACTGAAGCTTTCTTT.

This rearrangement joins TRBV28 to TRBJ2-1; the match to TRBD2 covers 8 bases. The CDR3 is 16 amino acids. Germline V gene lookup returns CDR1 MDHEN and CDR2 SYDVKM. Germline trimming cut 6 bases from V and 6 bases from J; bases unmatched to any gene: 13. DNA of the CDR3: TGTGCCAGCAGATCCCTCTCGGGCGGGGGGTTCAATGAGCAGTTCTTC. Its protein product is CASRSLSGGGFNEQFF.